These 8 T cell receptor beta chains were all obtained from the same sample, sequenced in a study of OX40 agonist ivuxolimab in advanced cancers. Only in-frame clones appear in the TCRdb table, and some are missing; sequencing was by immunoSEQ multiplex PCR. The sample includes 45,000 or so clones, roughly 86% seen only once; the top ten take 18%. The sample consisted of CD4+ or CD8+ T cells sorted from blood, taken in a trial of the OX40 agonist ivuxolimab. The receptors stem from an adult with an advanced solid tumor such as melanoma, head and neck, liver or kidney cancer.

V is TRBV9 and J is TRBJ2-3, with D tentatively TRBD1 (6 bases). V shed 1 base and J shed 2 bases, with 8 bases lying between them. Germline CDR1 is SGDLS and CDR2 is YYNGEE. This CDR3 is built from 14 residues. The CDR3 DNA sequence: TGTGCCAGCAGCGTACAGGGGTTCACAGATACGCAGTATTTT. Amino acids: CASSVQGFTDTQYF.

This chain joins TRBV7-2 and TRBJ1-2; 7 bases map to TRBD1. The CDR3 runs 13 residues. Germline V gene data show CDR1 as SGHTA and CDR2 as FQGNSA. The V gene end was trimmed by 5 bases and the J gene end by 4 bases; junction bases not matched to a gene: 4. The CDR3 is CASSPGTVYGYTF. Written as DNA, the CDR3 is TGTGCCAGCAGCCCCGGGACAGTCTATGGCTACACCTTC.

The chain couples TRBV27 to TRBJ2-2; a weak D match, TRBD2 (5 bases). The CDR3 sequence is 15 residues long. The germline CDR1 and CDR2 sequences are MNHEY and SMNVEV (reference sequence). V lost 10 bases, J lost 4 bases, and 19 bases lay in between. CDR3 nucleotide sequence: TGTGCCACCCCAACGGCAGCCCGGGGCACCGGGGAGCTGTTTTTT. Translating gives CATPTAARGTGELFF.

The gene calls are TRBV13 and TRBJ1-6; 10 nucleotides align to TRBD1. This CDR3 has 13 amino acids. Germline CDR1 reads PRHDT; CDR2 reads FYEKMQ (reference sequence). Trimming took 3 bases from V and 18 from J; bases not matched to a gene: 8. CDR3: CASSLGQGPNSHF. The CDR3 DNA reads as TGTGCCAGCAGCTTGGGACAGGGGCCAAATAGCCACTTT.

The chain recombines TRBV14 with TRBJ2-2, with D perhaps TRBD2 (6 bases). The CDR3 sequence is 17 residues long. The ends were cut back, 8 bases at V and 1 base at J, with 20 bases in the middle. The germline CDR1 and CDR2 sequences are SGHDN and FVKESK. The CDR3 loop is CASLEGIWGGNTGELFF. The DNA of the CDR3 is TGTGCCAGCCTCGAGGGTATTTGGGGAGGGAACACCGGGGAGCTGTTTTTT.

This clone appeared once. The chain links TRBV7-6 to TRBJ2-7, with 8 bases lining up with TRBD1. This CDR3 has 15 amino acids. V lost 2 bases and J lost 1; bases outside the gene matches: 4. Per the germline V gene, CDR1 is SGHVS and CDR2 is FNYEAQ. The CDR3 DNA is TGTGCCAGCAGCTTATGGACAGGGACTTCCTACGAGCAGTACTTC. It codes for CASSLWTGTSYEQYF.

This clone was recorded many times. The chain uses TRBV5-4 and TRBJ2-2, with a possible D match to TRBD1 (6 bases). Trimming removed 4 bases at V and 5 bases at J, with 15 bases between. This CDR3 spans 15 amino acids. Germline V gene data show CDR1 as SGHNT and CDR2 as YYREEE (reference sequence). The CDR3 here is CASSPGPGETGELFF. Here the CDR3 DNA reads TGTGCCAGCAGCCCCGGACCAGGGGAAACCGGGGAGCTGTTTTTT.

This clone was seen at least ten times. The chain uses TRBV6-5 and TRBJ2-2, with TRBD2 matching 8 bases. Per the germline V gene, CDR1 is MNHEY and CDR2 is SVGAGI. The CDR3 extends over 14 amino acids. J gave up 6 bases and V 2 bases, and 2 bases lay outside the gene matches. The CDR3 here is CASSYNGGAGELFF. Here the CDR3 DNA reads TGTGCCAGCAGTTACAACGGGGGGGCCGGGGAGCTGTTTTTT.